The 21 T cell receptor beta chains listed next were all sequenced from one sample in a study of T-cell reconstitution after alpha-beta-depleted transplantation in children. During its preparation, the TCRbeta library received unique molecular identifiers. TCRdb itself ran the PCR reads through MiXCR, one entry per CDR3 protein. Of about 97,000 distinct CDR3 sequences in the sample, roughly 7.1% are singletons; the top ten hold around 15%. Specimen: PBMCs, collected before TCRalphabeta/CD19-depleted stem cell transplant. These receptors were taken from a boy between 2 and 10 years old with acute lymphoblastic leukemia, due to receive a stem cell transplant.

This clonotype has only one observation. Since a much larger clone is just one base distant, this may be a read error. Lacking the conserved final phenylalanine or tryptophan, this CDR3 likely reflects a read error. The gene calls are TRBV2 and TRBJ1-5; TRBD1 might be the D (5 bases). Germline V CDR1 and CDR2: SNHLY, FYNNEI. Trimming took 3 bases from V and 10 from J, leaving 10 bases between them. CDR3 length equals 12 residues. The chain's CDR3 is CASSESRGPQHC. Here the CDR3 DNA reads TGTGCCAGCAGTGAGTCAAGGGGTCCCCAGCATTGT.

The rearrangement joins TRBV28 to TRBJ2-7, with D unresolved. This CDR3 contains 13 residues. Germline V lookup: CDR1 MDHEN, CDR2 SYDVKM. V was shortened by 1 base and J by 2 bases, with 6 bases between the two germline ends. CDR3 in DNA: TGTGCCAGCAGTTTATACAGCCCCTACGAGCAGTACTTC. It translates to CASSLYSPYEQYF. The full variable domain, with the rest looked up from reference TRBV28 and TRBJ2-7, is DVKVTQSSRYLVKRTGEKVFLECVQDMDHENMFWYRQDPGLGLRLIYFSYDVKMKEKGDIPEGYSVSREKKERFSLILESASTNQTSMYLCASSLYSPYEQYFGPGTRLTVT.

This clonotype came up a few times. This chain joins TRBV4-2 and TRBJ2-7; D is possibly TRBD1 (5 bases). Germline CDR1 reads LGHNA; CDR2 reads YNFKEQ. V lost 5 bases and J 2 bases, leaving 13 bases between the germline ends. This CDR3 comprises 14 residues. The CDR3 region has the DNA TGTGCCAGCAGCGAGACAGTACCAGCCTACGAGCAGTACTTC. Translation: CASSETVPAYEQYF.

This clonotype is termed medium-sized. The chain links TRBV4-1 to TRBJ2-3; 8 nucleotides agree with TRBD1. There are 15 residues in the CDR3. The V gene's germline CDR1 is MGHRA and CDR2 YSYEKL. The ends lost 0 bases at V and 6 bases at J; junction bases unmatched: 5. The CDR3 region has the DNA TGCGCCAGCAGCCAAGAAACAGGGGGTTCCGATACGCAGTATTTT. The encoded protein is CASSQETGGSDTQYF.

This clonotype has a count of ten or more. This may be a read error: a much more frequent sequence differs by one nucleotide. The chain has TRBV6-4 and TRBJ2-6; D not resolved. This CDR3 has 14 residues. V lost 2 bases and J 0 bases, leaving 2 bases between the germline ends. CDR1 MRHNA and CDR2 SNTAGT come from the germline V gene. The CDR3 spells CASSDNSGANVLTF. The CDR3, as DNA: TGTGCCAGCAGTGACAACTCTGGGGCCAACGTCCTGACTTTC.

CDR3: CASSVEGDYMNTEAFF. CDR3 coding DNA: TGTGCCAGCAGCGTAGAAGGGGATTACATGAACACTGAAGCTTTCTTT. The J gene is TRBJ1-1, the V gene TRBV9, with D possibly being TRBD1 (5 bases). CDR1 and CDR2 from the germline V gene are SGDLS and YYNGEE. This CDR3 has 16 amino acids. The germline V and J ends were trimmed by 0 bases and 0 bases, with 12 bases remaining between them.

This rearrangement joins TRBV18 to TRBJ1-5, with 8 bases fitting TRBD1. V dropped 1 base and J dropped 5; count of bases not matched to a gene: 4. CDR3 length: 15 residues. Germline V gene sequence: CDR1 KGHSH, CDR2 LQKENI. The CDR3 here is CASSPQGQAYQPQHF. The CDR3 bases are TGTGCCAGCTCACCACAGGGACAGGCCTATCAGCCCCAGCATTTT.

This clonotype was recorded a few times. The chain couples TRBV5-1 to TRBJ2-7; 12 bases align to TRBD1. This CDR3 contains 16 residues. Germline trimming cut 5 bases from V and 6 bases from J; bases unmatched to any gene: 12. The V gene's germline CDR1 is SGHRS and CDR2 YFSETQ. The CDR3: CASSRYPGQGASEQYF. The DNA for the CDR3 is TGCGCCAGCAGTCGGTACCCGGGACAGGGGGCTTCCGAGCAGTACTTC.

At least ten counts were recorded for this clonotype. V is TRBV2 and J is TRBJ2-1; TRBD1 agrees at 7 bases. With 8 bases clipped from V and 7 bases from J, the junction kept 8 bases outside the gene matches. Per the germline V gene, CDR1 is SNHLY and CDR2 is FYNNEI. There are 13 residues in the CDR3. For the CDR3, the DNA is TGTGCCAGCGTAGGGGGCGGAATAAATGAGCAGTTCTTC. Translation gives CASVGGGINEQFF.

V is TRBV6-1 and J is TRBJ2-5; unclear D gene. With 6 bases removed from V and 3 bases from J, the gap between germline ends came to 17 bases. CDR1 is MNHNS, CDR2 SASEGT, per germline. The CDR3 sequence is 15 residues long. The CDR3 loop is CASRIHFYTEETQYF. In DNA, the CDR3 is TGTGCCAGCAGGATCCACTTCTATACGGAAGAGACCCAGTACTTC.

V gene TRBV11-2 combines with J gene TRBJ2-2; the match to TRBD2 covers 7 bases. CDR1 and CDR2 (germline): SGHAT, FQNNGV. This CDR3 contains 17 residues. Losses at the gene ends were 3 bases for V and 4 bases for J; bases not matched to a gene: 11. In DNA, the CDR3 is TGTGCCAGCAGCTTGGGGTGGGCGGGGGACCCCACCGGGGAGCTGTTTTTT. Translation: CASSLGWAGDPTGELFF.

This clonotype was detected many times. J is TRBJ2-1 and V is TRBV20-1; TRBD2 matches at 7 bases. The CDR3 runs 15 residues. V shed 4 bases and J 0 bases; nucleotides not matched to a gene: 6. Per the germline V gene, CDR1 is DFQATT and CDR2 is SNEGSKA (reference sequence). The CDR3 bases are TGCAGTGCTACTCAACTAGCGAGCTCCTACAATGAGCAGTTCTTC. It is translated as CSATQLASSYNEQFF.

This clonotype appeared a few times. This sequence joins TRBV4-1 and TRBJ2-1, with a tentative D call TRBD2 (5 bases). V lost 3 bases and J lost 2, with 11 bases in between. Germline V CDR1 and CDR2: MGHRA, YSYEKL. The CDR3 runs 15 residues. In DNA, the CDR3 is TGCGCCAGCAGCCAGCATTCCGGGACCTACAATGAGCAGTTCTTC. Its translation is CASSQHSGTYNEQFF.

This clonotype showed up many times. The gene calls are TRBV27 and TRBJ2-2, with unresolved D. Looked up from germline, CDR1 is MNHEY and CDR2 is SMNVEV (reference sequence). V lost 5 bases, J lost 0 bases, and 16 bases lay in between. CDR3 length equals 17 residues. In nucleotides, the CDR3 is TGTGCCAGCAGTCCCTTAACCGACGGACCGAACACCGGGGAGCTGTTTTTT. This gives the protein CASSPLTDGPNTGELFF.

This clonotype was picked up many times. For the CDR3, the DNA is TGTGCCAGCAGTTTAGAGGGGGCAGAGACCCAGTACTTC. Protein: CASSLEGAETQYF. The chain couples TRBV27 to TRBJ2-5; 7 bases are shared with TRBD1. The length of the CDR3 is 13 residues. Germline values: CDR1 MNHEY, CDR2 SMNVEV (reference sequence). V dropped 2 bases and J dropped 4; count of bases not matched to a gene: 1.

This clonotype was found many times. This sequence joins TRBV12-3 or TRBV12-4 and TRBJ2-3, with D uncertain. V lost 0 bases and J 2 bases, leaving 12 bases between the germline ends. This CDR3 spans 16 amino acids. The CDR3 coding sequence is TGTGCCAGCAGTTTAGCTCGGTACAGATCCACAGATACGCAGTATTTT. Protein product: CASSLARYRSTDTQYF.

This clonotype was observed at least ten times. The chain links TRBV12-3 or TRBV12-4 to TRBJ2-1; D remains ambiguous. The CDR3 is 13 amino acids. The V end lost 3 bases, the J end lost 8 bases, and 11 bases lay between the germline ends. The CDR3 reads CASSFNPQDEQFF. The CDR3, as DNA: TGTGCCAGCAGTTTCAACCCTCAGGATGAGCAGTTCTTC.

This clonotype was detected many times. V and J are TRBV12-3 or TRBV12-4 and TRBJ1-4; a weak D match, TRBD1 (6 bases). The CDR3 sequence is 15 residues long. The ends were cut back, 6 bases at V and 7 bases at J, with 18 bases in the middle. The CDR3 DNA reads as TGTGCCAGCAGCCCGTTGGGTAGGGGGTCTGAAAAACTGTTTTTT. It encodes CASSPLGRGSEKLFF.

In this sample, this clonotype is large. The CDR3 here is CATLGKSYGYTF. The CDR3 bases are TGTGCCACCCTCGGCAAGTCCTATGGCTACACCTTC. The chain carries TRBV3-1 and TRBJ1-2, with D uncertain. V shed 10 bases and J shed 4 bases, with 13 bases lying between them. The CDR3 runs 12 residues. CDR1 and CDR2 from the germline V gene are LGHDT and YNNKEL (reference sequence).

Concerning this clonotype itself: Given the absence of the conserved phenylalanine or tryptophan at the CDR3 end, a read error is likely. This chain links TRBV27 with TRBJ1-6; a weak D match, TRBD1 (5 bases). The germline V gene encodes CDR1 MNHEY and CDR2 SMNVEV (reference sequence). The CDR3 contains 14 residues. The V end was cut by 3 bases, the J end by 5 bases, with 8 bases between. The CDR3 region has the DNA TGTGCCAGCAGTTTGGGGGGGGATAATTCACCCCTCCACTAT. The encoded protein is CASSLGGDNSPLHY.

This clonotype was counted only a few times. The chain couples TRBV5-5 to TRBJ2-5; D is unresolved. Per germline, CDR1 SGHKS and CDR2 YYEKEE (reference sequence). This CDR3 comprises 13 residues. V lost 0 bases to trimming and J lost 5 bases, with 8 bases between them. Written as DNA, the CDR3 is TGTGCCAGCAGCTTGGCGCCCTTCGAGACCCAGTACTTC. This codes for CASSLAPFETQYF.